A selection of T cell receptor beta chains follows, all from one sample in a study of brain T cells in children with intractable seizures. The table came from immunoSEQ multiplex PCR; TCRdb's copy has only in-frame clones and leaves some out. The repertoire holds roughly 80,000 clones, with under 95% as singletons. Sequenced here: peripheral blood, sampled at surgery. Receptors were obtained from a girl aged 2-9 years with Rasmussen encephalitis and intractable seizures. Each CDR3 is given with its conserved first and last residue. D genes are given only for firm matches. The listing skips clone size in some rows; elsewhere it reads once, few, many or a size class.

NA few TRBJ1-1 TRBV25-1 CASSDMGLEAFF TGTGCCAGCAGTGATATGGGACTTGAAGCTTTCTTT
NA NA TRBJ2-5 TRBV30 CAWSLGETQYF TGTGCCTGGAGCTTGGGCGAGACCCAGTACTTC
TRBD1 NA TRBJ2-6 TRBV5-4 CASRDRTGSSGANVLTF TGTGCCAGCAGGGACAGGACAGGGAGCTCTGGGGCCAACGTCCTGACTTTC
NA NA TRBJ1-5 TRBV2 CASSVLSQPQHF TGTGCCAGCAGTGTACTGTCTCAGCCCCAGCATTTT
NA NA TRBJ2-2 TRBV6-5 CASSIQGITGELFF TGTGCCAGCAGTATACAGGGAATCACCGGGGAGCTGTTTTTT
NA NA TRBJ1-2 TRBV21-1 CASSTEGGPDFDTF TGTGCCAGCAGCACGGAAGGGGGTCCTGACTTTGACACCTTC
NA many TRBJ1-3 TRBV5-5 CASRRGWTENTIYF TGTGCCAGCAGGCGGGGGTGGACAGAAAACACCATATATTTT
NA NA TRBJ1-5 TRBV3-1/TRBV3-2 CASSQDHRLANQPQHF TGTGCCAGCAGCCAAGACCACAGGTTAGCTAATCAGCCCCAGCATTTT
NA NA TRBJ1-1 TRBV9 CASGQYTEAFF TGTGCCAGCGGGCAGTACACTGAAGCTTTCTTT
NA NA TRBJ1-2 TRBV6-5 CASSYSGANYGYTF TGTGCCAGCAGTTACTCAGGCGCAAACTATGGCTACACCTTC
TRBD2 NA TRBJ2-1 TRBV11-2 CASSWGLAGGQIENEQFF TGTGCCAGCAGCTGGGGACTAGCGGGAGGGCAGATAGAGAATGAGCAGTTCTTC
NA NA TRBJ1-3 TRBV2 CASSLPQTVSGNIIYF TGTGCCAGCAGCCTCCCACAGACGGTCTCTGGAAACATCATATATTTT
NA NA TRBJ1-5 TRBV18 CASSDDSFNQPQHF TGTGCCAGCTCGGATGACAGTTTCAATCAGCCCCAGCATTTT
NA NA TRBJ1-2 TRBV4-1 CASSQNFGAATGYGYTF TGCGCCAGCAGCCAAAATTTTGGGGCCGCGACAGGTTATGGCTACACCTTC
NA NA TRBJ2-1 TRBV2 CATRGVGPTSYNEQFF TGTGCCACCCGCGGGGTGGGACCGACCTCCTACAATGAGCAGTTCTTC
TRBD1 NA TRBJ1-2 TRBV5-8 CASSPENGGGVYGYTF TGTGCCAGCAGCCCGGAGAATGGAGGGGGCGTCTATGGCTACACCTTC
TRBD2 NA TRBJ2-1 TRBV9 CASSPSGRADEQFF TGTGCCAGCAGTCCTAGCGGGAGGGCCGATGAGCAGTTCTTC
NA NA TRBJ2-3 TRBV15 CATSRNRSTDTQYF TGTGCCACCAGCAGGAACAGGAGCACAGATACGCAGTATTTT
NA NA TRBJ2-5 TRBV27 CASSLSTGQETQYF TGTGCCAGCAGTTTATCGACGGGTCAGGAGACCCAGTACTTC
TRBD1 NA TRBJ1-5 TRBV12-5 CASGLVEPRQGGNQPQHF TGTGCTAGTGGTTTGGTAGAGCCCCGACAGGGGGGGAATCAGCCCCAGCATTTT
TRBD2 NA TRBJ2-1 TRBV3-1/TRBV3-2 CASSRSGRINEQFF TGTGCCAGCAGCCGTAGCGGGAGGATAAATGAGCAGTTCTTC
TRBD2 NA TRBJ2-2 TRBV11-2 CASSSRWREFTGELFF TGTGCCAGCAGCTCAAGGTGGCGGGAGTTCACCGGGGAGCTGTTTTTT
NA few TRBJ1-1 TRBV7-9 CASSMRAFF TGTGCCAGCAGTATGAGAGCTTTCTTT
TRBD1 NA TRBJ2-3 TRBV5-5 CASSLGGTDTQYF TGTGCCAGCAGCTTGGGGGGGACAGACACGCAGTATTTT
TRBD1 NA TRBJ1-2 TRBV18 CASSRDSTNYGYTF TGTGCCAGCTCGAGGGACAGCACTAACTATGGCTACACCTTC
NA NA TRBJ1-6 TRBV7-2 CASSSNSPLHF TGTGCCAGCAGCTCTAATTCACCCCTCCACTTT
TRBD1 NA TRBJ1-1 TRBV5-4 CASSSHRGSSAEAFF TGTGCCAGCAGCAGTCACAGGGGCTCGTCCGCTGAAGCTTTCTTT
NA NA TRBJ1-1 TRBV19 CASRGRGGVTEAFF TGTGCCAGTCGAGGTCGGGGCGGCGTCACTGAAGCTTTCTTT
NA once TRBJ1-1 TRBV5-4 CASRGGWGPGMNTEAFF TGTGCCAGCAGAGGTGGTTGGGGGCCTGGAATGAACACTGAAGCTTTCTTT
TRBD2 NA TRBJ2-1 TRBV4-2 CASSQARWASGYNEQFF TGTGCCAGCAGCCAAGCCAGGTGGGCTAGCGGCTACAATGAGCAGTTCTTC
NA once TRBJ2-7 TRBV7-9 CASSLAGPAHEQYF TGTGCCAGCAGCTTAGCGGGTCCCGCCCACGAGCAGTACTTC
NA NA TRBJ1-1 TRBV6-1 CASSEATGMNTEAFF TGTGCCAGCAGTGAGGCGACAGGCATGAACACTGAAGCTTTCTTT
NA NA TRBJ1-5 TRBV25-1 CASSDRANQPQHF TGTGCCAGCAGTGACAGGGCCAATCAGCCCCAGCATTTT
NA NA TRBJ2-7 TRBV6-2/TRBV6-3 CASSRRGVYEQYF TGTGCCAGCAGTCGGCGGGGTGTCTACGAGCAGTACTTC
TRBD1 NA TRBJ1-2 TRBV29-1 CSVETGGGNTF TGCAGCGTCGAAACAGGGGGGGGTAACACCTTC
NA NA TRBJ1-1 TRBV5-4 CASSRDNLNTEAFF TGTGCCAGCAGCCGGGACAACCTAAACACTGAAGCTTTCTTT
TRBD1 NA TRBJ1-6 TRBV5-6 CASSATGGYNSPLHF TGTGCCAGCAGCGCAACAGGGGGCTACAATTCACCCCTCCACTTT
NA NA TRBJ2-3 TRBV28 CASSLSFTGLSTDTQYF TGTGCCAGCAGTTTATCCTTTACGGGACTCAGCACAGATACGCAGTATTTT
TRBD1 NA TRBJ2-3 TRBV24-1 CATSDPTDRALYADTQYF TGTGCCACCAGTGACCCTACGGACAGGGCCTTATACGCAGATACGCAGTATTTT
NA NA TRBJ2-2 TRBV27 CASDPRELFF TGTGCCAGCGACCCTAGGGAGCTGTTTTTT
NA NA TRBJ1-1 TRBV7-3 CASSLYLRTEAFF TGTGCCAGCAGCTTATATCTACGAACTGAAGCTTTCTTT
TRBD2 NA TRBJ2-1 TRBV5-1 CASSLGGREIPNEQFF TGCGCCAGCAGCTTGGGCGGGAGGGAAATACCTAATGAGCAGTTCTTC
TRBD2 NA TRBJ2-3 TRBV7-2 CASRLAGGGGDTQYF TGTGCCAGCAGGCTAGCGGGAGGAGGGGGAGATACGCAGTATTTT
TRBD1 NA TRBJ2-7 TRBV19 CASSTSGGANYEQYF TGTGCCAGTAGTACATCAGGGGGCGCGAACTACGAGCAGTACTTC
NA NA TRBJ2-1 TRBV30 CAWNMLGNEQFF TGTGCCTGGAACATGCTGGGGAATGAGCAGTTCTTC
TRBD1 NA TRBJ1-2 TRBV5-1 CASSLGQGNYGYTF TGCGCCAGCAGCCTAGGACAGGGGAACTATGGCTACACCTTC